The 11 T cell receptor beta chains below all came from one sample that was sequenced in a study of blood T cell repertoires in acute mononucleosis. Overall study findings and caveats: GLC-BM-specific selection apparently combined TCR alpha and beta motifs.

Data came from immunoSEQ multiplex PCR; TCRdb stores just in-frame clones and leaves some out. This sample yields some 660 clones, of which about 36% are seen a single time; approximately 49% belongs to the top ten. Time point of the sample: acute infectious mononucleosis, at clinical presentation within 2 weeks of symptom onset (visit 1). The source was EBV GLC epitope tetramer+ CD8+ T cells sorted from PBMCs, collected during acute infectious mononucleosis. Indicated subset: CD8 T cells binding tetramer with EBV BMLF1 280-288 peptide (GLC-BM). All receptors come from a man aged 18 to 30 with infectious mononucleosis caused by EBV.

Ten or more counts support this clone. The CDR3 spells CASSSQTDTQYF. In DNA form, the CDR3 reads TGTGCCAGCAGCAGCCAAACAGATACGCAGTATTTT. The chain combines TRBV28 with TRBJ2-3; D remains ambiguous. This CDR3 is 12 amino acids long. V gave up 6 bases and J gave up 3 bases, with 7 bases separating them. Germline CDR1 reads MDHEN; CDR2 reads SYDVKM.

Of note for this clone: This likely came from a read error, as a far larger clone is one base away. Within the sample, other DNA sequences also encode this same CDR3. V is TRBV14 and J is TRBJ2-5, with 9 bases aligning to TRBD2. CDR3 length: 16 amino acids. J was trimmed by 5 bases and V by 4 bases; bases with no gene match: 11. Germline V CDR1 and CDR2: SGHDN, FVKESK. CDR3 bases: TGTGCCAGCAGCCCCCGTTGTAGCGGGAGTGTGGAGACCCAGTACTTC. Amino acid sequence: CASSPRCSGSVETQYF. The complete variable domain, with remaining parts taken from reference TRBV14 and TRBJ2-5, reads EAGVTQFPSHSVIEKGQTVTLRCDPISGHDNLYWYRRVMGKEIKFLLHFVKESKQDESGMPNNRFLAERTGGTYSTLKVQPAELEDSGVYFCASSPRCSGSVETQYFGPGTRLLVL.

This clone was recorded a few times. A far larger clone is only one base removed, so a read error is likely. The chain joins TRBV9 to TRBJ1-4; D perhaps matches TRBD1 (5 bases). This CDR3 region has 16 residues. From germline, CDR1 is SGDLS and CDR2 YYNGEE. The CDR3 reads CASSDGQVATNEKLCF. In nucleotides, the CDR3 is TGTGCCAGCAGCGACGGACAAGTTGCAACTAATGAAAAACTGTGTTTT.

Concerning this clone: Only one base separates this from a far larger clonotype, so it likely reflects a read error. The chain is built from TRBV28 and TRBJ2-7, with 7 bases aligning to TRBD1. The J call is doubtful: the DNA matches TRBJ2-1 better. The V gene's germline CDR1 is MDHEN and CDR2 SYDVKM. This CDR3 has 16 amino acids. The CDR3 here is CASSLPRGISYNEQFF. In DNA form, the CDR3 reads TGTGCCAGCAGTTTACCCAGGGGGATCTCCTACAATGAGCAGTTCTTC.

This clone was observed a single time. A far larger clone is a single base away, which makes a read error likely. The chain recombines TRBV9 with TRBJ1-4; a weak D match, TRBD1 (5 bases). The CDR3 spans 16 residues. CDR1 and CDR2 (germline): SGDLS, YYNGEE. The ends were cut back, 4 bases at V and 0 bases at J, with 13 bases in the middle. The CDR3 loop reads CASSYGQVATNEKLFF. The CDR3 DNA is TGTGCCAGCAGCTACGGACAAGTTGCAACTAATGAAAAACTGTTTTTT.

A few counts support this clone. CDR3 sequence reads: CASSPTSVETQYF. CDR3 in DNA: TGTGCCAGCTCCCCAACTAGCGTGGAGACCCAGTACTTC. The chain employs TRBV9 and TRBJ2-5, with 7 bases that match TRBD2. The length of the CDR3 is 13 residues. Germline-derived CDR1 and CDR2 are SGDLS and YYNGEE. With V trimmed by 7 bases and J by 5 bases, 8 bases remained unmatched.

As DNA, the CDR3 is TGCAGCGTTGGCGGCGGGGGCACTAATGAATATCTGTTTTTT. Its protein is CSVGGGGTNEYLFF. The gene calls are TRBV29-1 and TRBJ1-4; D may be TRBD1 (6 bases). Trimming removed 4 bases from V and 14 bases from J, with 23 bases in between. CDR3 length equals 14 residues. CDR1 is SQVTM and CDR2 is ANQGSEA in the germline V gene.

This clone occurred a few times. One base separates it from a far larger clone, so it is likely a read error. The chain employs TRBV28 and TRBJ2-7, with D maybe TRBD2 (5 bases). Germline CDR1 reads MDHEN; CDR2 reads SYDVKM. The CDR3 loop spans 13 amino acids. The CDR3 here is CASSLPLSGEHYF. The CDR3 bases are TGTGCCAGCAGTTTACCCCTCAGTGGGGAGCATTACTTC.

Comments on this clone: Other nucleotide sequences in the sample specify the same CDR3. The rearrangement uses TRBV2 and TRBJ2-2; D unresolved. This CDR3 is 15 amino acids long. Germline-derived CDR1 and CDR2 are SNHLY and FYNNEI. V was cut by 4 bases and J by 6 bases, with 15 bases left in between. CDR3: CASSAGQIAPGELFF. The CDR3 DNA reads TGTGCCAGCAGTGCTGGGCAGATCGCCCCCGGGGAGCTGTTTTTT. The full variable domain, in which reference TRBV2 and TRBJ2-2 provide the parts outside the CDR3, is EPEVTQTPSHQVTQMGQEVILRCVPISNHLYFYWYRQILGQKVEFLVSFYNNEISEKSEIFDDQFSVERPDGSNFTLKIRSTKLEDSAMYFCASSAGQIAPGELFFGEGSRLTVL.

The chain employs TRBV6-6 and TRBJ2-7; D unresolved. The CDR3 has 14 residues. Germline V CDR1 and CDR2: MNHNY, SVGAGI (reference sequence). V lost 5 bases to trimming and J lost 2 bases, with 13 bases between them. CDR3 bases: TGTGCCAGCAGTCCACGGACCGTTGCCTACGAGCAGTACTTC. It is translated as CASSPRTVAYEQYF.

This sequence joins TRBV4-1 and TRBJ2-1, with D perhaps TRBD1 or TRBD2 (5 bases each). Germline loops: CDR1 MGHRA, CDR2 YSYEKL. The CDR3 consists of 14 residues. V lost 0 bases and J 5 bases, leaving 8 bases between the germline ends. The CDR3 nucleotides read TGCGCCAGCAGCCAAGAATGGGGGAACAATGAGCAGTTCTTC. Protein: CASSQEWGNNEQFF.